This is a list of T cell receptor beta chains from one sample in a study of cytomegalovirus exposure and HLA in healthy donors. Some clones are missing from TCRdb's copy, which holds only in-frame ones; the method was immunoSEQ multiplex PCR. The top ten hold 3.3% of the sample, which has about 120,000 clones, approximately 78% seen once. Sequencing was performed on PBMCs. Receptors were obtained from a woman in her twenties or thirties in good health and CMV-seropositive. The CDR3 runs from the conserved cysteine through the conserved F or W. The order of the fields is V gene, J gene, clone size, D gene, CDR3 DNA, CDR3 protein. A D gene is named only where the DNA matches it firmly. The size field is filled for only some rows; it gives once, few, many or a size class.

v_gene: TRBV4-1
j_gene: TRBJ2-7
abundance: medium-sized
d_gene: TRBD1
CDR3nt: TGCGCCAGCAGCCAAAACCGGGACAGCTACTACGAGCAGTACTTC
CDR3aa: CASSQNRDSYYEQYF

v_gene: TRBV6-5
j_gene: TRBJ2-7
abundance: -
d_gene: -
CDR3nt: TGTGCCAGCAGAACTAGAGAAGGACGGAGCGAGCAGTACTTC
CDR3aa: CASRTREGRSEQYF

v_gene: TRBV9
j_gene: TRBJ1-3
abundance: -
d_gene: TRBD1
CDR3nt: TGTGCCAGCAGCGTAAGGACAGGGGAATACTCTGGAAACACCATATATTTT
CDR3aa: CASSVRTGEYSGNTIYF

v_gene: TRBV6-1
j_gene: TRBJ2-7
abundance: -
d_gene: -
CDR3nt: TGTGCCAGCAGTGAACTACAGCTGGCCTACGAGCAGTACTTC
CDR3aa: CASSELQLAYEQYF

v_gene: TRBV28
j_gene: TRBJ1-4
abundance: -
d_gene: -
CDR3nt: TGTGCCAGCAGCCGCGCAGGGGTCGGTGAAAAACTGTTTTTT
CDR3aa: CASSRAGVGEKLFF

v_gene: TRBV2
j_gene: TRBJ1-6
abundance: -
d_gene: -
CDR3nt: TGTGCCAGCCGACTTTTTGAGTCTAATTCACCCCTCCACTTT
CDR3aa: CASRLFESNSPLHF

v_gene: TRBV27
j_gene: TRBJ2-6
abundance: -
d_gene: -
CDR3nt: TGTGCCAGCATGGCGCGTCGGGGACTCTCTGGGGCCAACGTCCTGACTTTC
CDR3aa: CASMARRGLSGANVLTF

v_gene: TRBV30
j_gene: TRBJ1-2
abundance: once
d_gene: TRBD1
CDR3nt: TGTGCCTGGAGCCTACAGGGGAACTATGGCTACACCTTC
CDR3aa: CAWSLQGNYGYTF

v_gene: TRBV6-5
j_gene: TRBJ1-1
abundance: -
d_gene: -
CDR3nt: TGTGCCAGACCTGGACAGATTTACACTGAAGCTTTCTTT
CDR3aa: CARPGQIYTEAFF

v_gene: TRBV4-2
j_gene: TRBJ1-1
abundance: few
d_gene: TRBD1
CDR3nt: TGTGCCAGCAGCGAGGGACAGATGAACACTGAAGCTTTCTTT
CDR3aa: CASSEGQMNTEAFF

v_gene: TRBV29-1
j_gene: TRBJ2-2
abundance: -
d_gene: -
CDR3nt: TGCAGCGTTGAAACCCCGGGACACCTAAACACCGGGGAGCTGTTTTTT
CDR3aa: CSVETPGHLNTGELFF

v_gene: TRBV4-2
j_gene: TRBJ2-1
abundance: -
d_gene: TRBD2
CDR3nt: TGTGCCAGCAGCCAAGTGGGACTAGCGGGGGGGCCGGGCTACAATGAGCAGTTCTTC
CDR3aa: CASSQVGLAGGPGYNEQFF

v_gene: TRBV4-2
j_gene: TRBJ2-7
abundance: -
d_gene: -
CDR3nt: TGTGCCAGCAGTTGGGGCGGAGGGGAGGCCGAGCAGTACTTC
CDR3aa: CASSWGGGEAEQYF

v_gene: TRBV18
j_gene: TRBJ2-5
abundance: -
d_gene: TRBD1
CDR3nt: TGTGCCAGCTCTTCGAAACCGGGACAGAGTTGGGAGACCCAGTACTTC
CDR3aa: CASSSKPGQSWETQYF

v_gene: TRBV5-1
j_gene: TRBJ1-3
abundance: -
d_gene: -
CDR3nt: TGCGCCAGCAGCTTGGGACAGGATCCTGGAAACACCATATATTTT
CDR3aa: CASSLGQDPGNTIYF

v_gene: TRBV6-5
j_gene: TRBJ1-2
abundance: once
d_gene: -
CDR3nt: TGTGCCTGCCGGACATCCGCCTATGGCTACACCTTC
CDR3aa: CACRTSAYGYTF

v_gene: TRBV28
j_gene: TRBJ1-2
abundance: -
d_gene: -
CDR3nt: TGTGCCAGCAGTTTATACGCAGGGAGGGTGGACGGCTACACCTTC
CDR3aa: CASSLYAGRVDGYTF

v_gene: TRBV7-9
j_gene: TRBJ2-1
abundance: -
d_gene: -
CDR3nt: TGTGCCAGCAGCTTAGCATGGCAGCAGTTCTTC
CDR3aa: CASSLAWQQFF

v_gene: TRBV5-1
j_gene: TRBJ1-2
abundance: few
d_gene: -
CDR3nt: TGCGCCAGCAGCTTGGACAGGGTGAACTATGGCTACACCTTC
CDR3aa: CASSLDRVNYGYTF

v_gene: TRBV7-3
j_gene: TRBJ2-1
abundance: -
d_gene: TRBD2
CDR3nt: TGTGCCAGCAGCTCGACGGGGGGATACTACAATGAGCAGTTCTTC
CDR3aa: CASSSTGGYYNEQFF

v_gene: TRBV4-1
j_gene: TRBJ2-5
abundance: -
d_gene: TRBD2
CDR3nt: TGCGCCAGCAGCCAAGATGGCCTAGCGGGGGAGACCCAGTACTTC
CDR3aa: CASSQDGLAGETQYF

v_gene: TRBV2
j_gene: TRBJ2-7
abundance: -
d_gene: -
CDR3nt: TGTGCCAGCCACGGACAGACCTACGAGCAGTACTTC
CDR3aa: CASHGQTYEQYF

v_gene: TRBV19
j_gene: TRBJ1-6
abundance: -
d_gene: -
CDR3nt: TGTGCCAGTAGTGGCTCTGCGGGGACCAATTCACCCCTCCACTTT
CDR3aa: CASSGSAGTNSPLHF

v_gene: TRBV5-5
j_gene: TRBJ2-7
abundance: -
d_gene: -
CDR3nt: TGTGCCAGCAGCTTGGACCAGGTCGGGGGCGAGCAGTACTTC
CDR3aa: CASSLDQVGGEQYF